Listed below are T cell receptor beta chains from one sample, sequenced in a study of shared clonotypes between healthy human individuals. Sequencing was performed with immunoSEQ multiplex PCR; in TCRdb, only in-frame clones are kept and a portion is missing. Among some 2,100,000 clones, approximately 96% were seen once, and the ten largest hold roughly 0.13%. The sample consisted of naive CD4+ T cells sorted from blood. These TCRs come from a man between 18 and 29 years old in good health. Each CDR3 is given with its conserved first and last residue. D genes are given only for firm matches. Clone size is given for some rows only: seen once, a few or many times, or a class if the clone is expanded.

TRBJ2-7 . . TRBV7-3 CASTEQYF TGTGCCAGCACGGAGCAGTACTTC
TRBJ2-3 . . TRBV7-2 CASSPNSGDTQYF TGTGCCAGCAGCCCCAACAGTGGAGATACGCAGTATTTT
TRBJ1-3 . . TRBV10-1 CASSDRRGSGNTIYF TGCGCCAGCAGTGATCGCAGGGGATCTGGAAACACCATATATTTT
TRBJ2-7 once . TRBV21-1 CASNYRGSYEQYF TGTGCCAGCAACTACAGGGGTTCCTACGAGCAGTACTTC
TRBJ2-2 . . TRBV9 CASSVRDVRNTGELFF TGTGCCAGCAGCGTCAGGGACGTACGAAACACCGGGGAGCTGTTTTTT
TRBJ2-7 . TRBD1 TRBV30 CAWSGQGADEQYF TGTGCCTGGAGTGGCCAGGGGGCTGACGAGCAGTACTTC
TRBJ2-2 . TRBD1 TRBV6-1 CASSDRGLVGELFF TGTGCCAGCAGCGACAGGGGGCTTGTCGGGGAGCTGTTTTTT
TRBJ2-6 . . TRBV5-1 CASSSYAGAGGSGANVLTF TGCGCCAGCAGCTCCTATGCAGGGGCTGGGGGCTCTGGGGCCAACGTCCTGACTTTC
TRBJ2-7 once . TRBV30 CAWRRQVFSYEQYF TGTGCCTGGAGGCGACAGGTCTTCTCCTACGAGCAGTACTTC
TRBJ1-1 once TRBD1 TRBV2 CASRKTGLRFTEAFF TGTGCCAGCAGGAAGACAGGGTTGCGTTTCACTGAAGCTTTCTTT
TRBJ1-1 . . TRBV27 CASSSVGLALNTEAFF TGTGCCAGCAGTTCAGTCGGTTTGGCACTGAACACTGAAGCTTTCTTT
TRBJ2-3 . . TRBV12-5 CASGFPYTQYF TGTGCTAGTGGTTTCCCATATACGCAGTATTTT
TRBJ2-7 . TRBD1 TRBV6-5 CATLRDRESYEQYF TGTGCCACCCTGAGGGACAGGGAGTCCTACGAGCAGTACTTC
TRBJ2-7 . TRBD2 TRBV7-2 CASSLAAGGISSYEQYF TGTGCCAGCAGCTTAGCGGCGGGAGGGATAAGCTCCTACGAGCAGTACTTC
TRBJ2-7 . . TRBV6-1 CASNGRRTVSYEQYF TGTGCCAGCAACGGAAGGCGGACGGTCTCCTACGAGCAGTACTTC
TRBJ1-1 . TRBD1 TRBV28 CASSIPDRVGTEAFF TGTGCCAGCAGTATACCCGACAGGGTTGGCACTGAAGCTTTCTTT
TRBJ2-2 . . TRBV7-2 CASSLGGGSGELFF TGTGCCAGCAGCTTAGGCGGAGGGTCCGGGGAGCTGTTTTTT
TRBJ1-1 . TRBD1 TRBV7-2 CASSNRDRVTEAFF TGTGCCAGCAGCAACCGGGACAGGGTCACTGAAGCTTTCTTT
TRBJ1-1 . TRBD1 TRBV5-4 CASSSGQAVEAFF TGTGCCAGCAGCTCCGGACAGGCAGTTGAAGCTTTCTTT
TRBJ1-1 once TRBD1 TRBV19 CASSHWDRNTEAFF TGTGCCAGTAGTCACTGGGACAGGAACACTGAAGCTTTCTTT
TRBJ2-2 few . TRBV30 CAWHETGELFF TGTGCCTGGCACGAGACCGGGGAGCTGTTTTTT
TRBJ2-1 once . TRBV30 CAWSPLGYEQFF TGTGCCTGGAGCCCCTTAGGGTACGAGCAGTTCTTC
TRBJ2-7 . . TRBV4-2 CASSQEPGYYEQYF TGTGCCAGCAGCCAAGAACCAGGGTACTACGAGCAGTACTTC
TRBJ2-1 . TRBD1 TRBV4-1 CASSQDWTGSANEQFF TGCGCCAGCAGCCAAGATTGGACAGGGAGCGCCAATGAGCAGTTCTTC
TRBJ1-2 . . TRBV7-8 CASSLGGKNGYTF TGTGCCAGCAGCCTGGGCGGGAAAAATGGCTACACCTTC
TRBJ2-7 . . TRBV2 CASKGSYEQYF TGTGCCAGCAAGGGGTCCTACGAGCAGTACTTC
TRBJ1-6 once . TRBV5-1 CASSSTAGDNSPLHF TGCGCCAGCAGCTCGACAGCGGGGGATAACTCACCCCTCCACTTT
TRBJ1-4 . . TRBV6-1 CASSEWLRDGDEKLFF TGTGCCAGCAGTGAATGGCTCAGGGACGGGGATGAAAAACTGTTTTTT
TRBJ2-1 . . TRBV7-9 CASSLAGVAYNEQFF TGTGCCAGCAGCTTAGCAGGAGTGGCCTACAATGAGCAGTTCTTC
TRBJ2-6 . . TRBV6-5 CASQGTGANVLTF TGTGCCAGCCAGGGCACCGGGGCCAACGTCCTGACTTTC
TRBJ2-3 . . TRBV7-2 CASSEGDTQYF TGTGCCAGCAGTGAGGGGGATACGCAGTATTTT
TRBJ2-2 . . TRBV5-1 CASSLPSGLTGELFF TGCGCCAGCAGCTTGCCCAGCGGGCTCACCGGGGAGCTGTTTTTT
TRBJ2-4 . . TRBV7-2 CASSLGGGTGIQYF TGTGCCAGCAGCTTAGGCGGCGGGACCGGCATTCAGTACTTC
TRBJ2-1 . TRBD1 TRBV29-1 CSAGQGSYNEQFF TGCAGCGCTGGACAGGGTTCCTACAATGAGCAGTTCTTC
TRBJ1-6 . TRBD1 TRBV30 CAWDRGNSPLHF TGTGCATGGGACAGGGGTAATTCACCCCTCCACTTT
TRBJ2-5 . TRBD2 TRBV7-3 CASSLVSTSGGIQGTQYF TGTGCCAGCAGCTTAGTATCGACTAGCGGGGGGATCCAAGGGACCCAGTACTTC
TRBJ2-3 . . TRBV29-1 CSVGRALGTDTQYF TGCAGCGTTGGCCGGGCCCTTGGTACAGATACGCAGTATTTT
TRBJ1-2 . . TRBV2 CASDSTGRRCF TGTGCCAGCGATTCTACCGGTAGGAGATGCTTC
TRBJ2-2 . . TRBV28 CASSLSQLLATGELFF TGTGCCAGCAGCCTCTCCCAGCTTTTAGCGACCGGGGAGCTGTTTTTT
TRBJ2-1 . . TRBV19 CASSTSGDEQFF TGTGCCAGTAGTACCAGTGGCGATGAGCAGTTCTTC
TRBJ2-7 . . TRBV6-5 CASSYPTGGGQYF TGTGCCAGCAGTTACCCGACGGGCGGGGGCCAGTACTTC
TRBJ1-5 . . TRBV30 CAWMHRGPGNQPQHF TGTGCCTGGATGCATCGGGGGCCTGGCAATCAGCCCCAGCATTTT
TRBJ2-1 . . TRBV28 CASSLWGAEKNGQFF TGTGCCAGCAGTTTATGGGGGGCCGAGAAAAATGGGCAGTTCTTC
TRBJ2-2 . . TRBV11-2 CASSLDPGAGTGELFF TGTGCCAGCAGCTTAGATCCGGGGGCGGGAACCGGGGAGCTGTTTTTT
TRBJ1-2 . . TRBV5-1 CASSLAGGGGDYGYTF TGCGCCAGCAGCTTGGCCGGAGGGGGAGGGGACTATGGCTACACCTTC
TRBJ1-1 . . TRBV6-1 CASSEGSKWRTVEAFF TGTGCCAGCAGTGAGGGTTCTAAGTGGCGGACAGTCGAAGCTTTCTTT
TRBJ1-3 . . TRBV7-9 CASSSGAPISGNTIYF TGTGCCAGCAGCTCGGGGGCCCCGATTTCTGGAAACACCATATATTTT
TRBJ2-7 . TRBD1 TRBV4-1 CASSQGDRGGGEQYF TGCGCCAGCAGCCAGGGGGACAGGGGGGGCGGCGAGCAGTACTTC
TRBJ1-6 . . TRBV5-4 CASSFWGAISPLHF TGTGCCAGCAGCTTTTGGGGGGCTATTTCACCCCTCCACTTT
TRBJ1-4 . . TRBV6-1 CASSGPLTGFNEKLFF TGTGCCAGCAGTGGGCCCTTGACAGGTTTTAATGAAAAACTGTTTTTT
TRBJ1-2 . TRBD1 TRBV7-2 CASSPGTANYGYTF TGTGCCAGCAGCCCGGGGACAGCTAACTATGGCTACACCTTC
TRBJ2-7 . . TRBV6-1 CASTRRGGPYEQYF TGTGCCAGCACCCGACGGGGCGGCCCCTACGAGCAGTACTTC
TRBJ1-6 . . TRBV5-1 CASSLAAGTYNSPLHF TGCGCCAGCAGCTTGGCCGCCGGCACTTATAATTCACCCCTCCACTTT
TRBJ2-5 . TRBD1 TRBV5-4 CASSTRQGAGETQYF TGTGCCAGCAGCACCCGACAGGGGGCGGGGGAGACCCAGTACTTC